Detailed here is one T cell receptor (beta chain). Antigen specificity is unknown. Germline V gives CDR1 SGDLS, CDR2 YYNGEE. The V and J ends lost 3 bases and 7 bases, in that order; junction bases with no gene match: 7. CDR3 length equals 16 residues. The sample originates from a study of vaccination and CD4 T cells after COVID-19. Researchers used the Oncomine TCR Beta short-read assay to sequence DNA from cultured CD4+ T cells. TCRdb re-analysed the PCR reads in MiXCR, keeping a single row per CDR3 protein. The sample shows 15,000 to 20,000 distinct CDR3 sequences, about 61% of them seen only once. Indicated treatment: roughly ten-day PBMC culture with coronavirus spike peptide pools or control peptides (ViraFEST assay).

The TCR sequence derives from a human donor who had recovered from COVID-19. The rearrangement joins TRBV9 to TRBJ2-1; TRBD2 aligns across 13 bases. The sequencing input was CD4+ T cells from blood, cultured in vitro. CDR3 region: CASSASLAGGVNEQFF. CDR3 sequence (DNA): TGTGCCAGCAGCGCCTCACTAGCGGGAGGGGTGAATGAGCAGTTCTTC.